The clone carrying this T cell receptor beta chain was seen a few times. At one boundary the junction diverges from the germline segment, which might be a read error. These data belong to a study of blood T cell repertoires in COVID-19. The overall study: Specimens from acute and convalescent COVID-19 originated in the United States, Italy and Spain.

Germline CDR1 reads SGHAT; CDR2 reads FQDESV (reference sequence). This CDR3 comprises 12 residues. In the authors' methods: Estimation of nucleated cell counts was performed using reference gene primer amplification. Using immunoSEQ multiplex PCR, the repertoire was profiled, and TCRdb retains in-frame clones only, with some absent. For V, J and clone size, that table is used; D and trimming come from the DNA. Seen here are 100,000 to 150,000 clones, about nine tenths observed once, and the top ten hold 10% to 12%. Sequencing was performed on peripheral blood. The rearrangement links TRBV11-1 to TRBJ1-1, with 7 bases that match TRBD1. The source of this sequence is a woman in her seventies with COVID-19, enrolled during active disease. The CDR3 reads CASSTWTGGAIF. In DNA form, the CDR3 reads TGTGCCAGCAGCACATGGACAGGTGGAGCGATCTTT.